The entry below describes one T cell receptor beta chain. Its recognized antigen is unknown. These data originate in a study of T cells expressing NK-cell markers (dated by TCRdb to 2019 to 2021). At the level of the whole study: TCR beta-chain repertoires were profiled in sorted CD3+CD56+NKG2C+, CD3+CD56+NKG2C- and CD3+CD56-NKG2C+ T-cell subsets from several donors. Among the eight sequenced donors, seven were HCMV-seropositive and one was HCMV-seronegative. Libraries were sequenced as 2 x 150 bp reads on Illumina HiSeq 2000/2500, MiSeq or NextSeq. All eight donors whose samples were sequenced were randomly selected healthy volunteers, three of them men and five women. Here is what the overall study found, with its caveats: In several donors, the dominant CD3+CD56+NKG2C+ clonotypes were found to rank among the top 10 CD8+ clonotypes and to make up about 1.0-7.5% of CD8+ T cells. Whether the expanded NKG2C-expressing T cell clones were specific for HCMV antigens was left unclear. Those dominant clonotypes were again the most abundant among CD3+CD56-NKG2C+ cells in four donors, at roughly 25-65%.

To determine HCMV serostatus, a commercial ELISA kit was used to detect HCMV-specific IgG in serum. Ficoll density gradient centrifugation was used to isolate peripheral blood mononuclear cells from blood. In the germline V gene, CDR1 corresponds to SGHRS and CDR2 to YFSETQ. The CDR3 goes from the cysteine to the phenylalanine over 15 residues. This entry has no DNA. Sequencing was performed on an Illumina HiSeq 2000. 5'RACE template switching, by which a universal primer site and unique molecular identifiers were added, was used to make TCR beta cDNA libraries. Synthesis of cDNA was primed from the TCR beta constant segment and was followed by two consecutive PCR amplification steps. Regarding the original processing steps: Reads were demultiplexed and grouped by UMI with MIGEC, and clonotypes were assembled and quantified with MiTCR. To exclude erroneous sequences, only TCR cDNA sequences supported by at least two reads were retained. The tcR package was used for downstream repertoire analysis, and clonotypes were matched across fractions by CDR3 nucleotide sequence plus V segment. Antigen specificity was annotated against VDJdb with VDJmatch, allowing one amino acid substitution in CDR3. TCRdb reprocessed the reads and assigns one entry to each CDR3 protein sequence, leaving out DNA. Here the V and J calls rest on TCRdb's processing, not on the authors' analysis. The sample's own table lists some 460,000 distinct CDR3 sequences. The ten largest clones take up roughly 1.4% of the sample.

The sequence links TRBV5-1 to TRBJ1-1; absent DNA, TCRdb's TRBD1 call cannot be checked. The sequence was obtained from a woman aged 50 to 60 in good health. Donor details come from another sample of the same person, matched by shared clones. Sample: blood T cells: a sorted CD56 or NKG2C T cell subset, CD4+ or CD8+ T cells, or bulk PBMC T cells (not recorded which). The CDR3: CASSNPGQLNTEAFF.